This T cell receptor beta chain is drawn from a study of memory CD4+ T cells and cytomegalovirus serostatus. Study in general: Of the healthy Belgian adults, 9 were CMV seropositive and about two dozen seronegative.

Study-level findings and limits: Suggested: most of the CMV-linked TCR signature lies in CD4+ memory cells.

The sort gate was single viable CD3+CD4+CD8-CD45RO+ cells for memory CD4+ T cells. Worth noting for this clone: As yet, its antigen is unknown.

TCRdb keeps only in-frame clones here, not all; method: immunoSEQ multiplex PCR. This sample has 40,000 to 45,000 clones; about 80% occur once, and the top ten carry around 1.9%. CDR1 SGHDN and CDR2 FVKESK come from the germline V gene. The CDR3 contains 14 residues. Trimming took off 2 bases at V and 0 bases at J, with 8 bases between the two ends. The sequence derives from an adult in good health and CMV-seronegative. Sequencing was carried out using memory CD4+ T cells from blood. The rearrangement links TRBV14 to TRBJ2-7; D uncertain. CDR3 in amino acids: CASSQQSASYEQYF. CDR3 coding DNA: TGTGCCAGCAGCCAACAGTCGGCCTCCTACGAGCAGTACTTC.